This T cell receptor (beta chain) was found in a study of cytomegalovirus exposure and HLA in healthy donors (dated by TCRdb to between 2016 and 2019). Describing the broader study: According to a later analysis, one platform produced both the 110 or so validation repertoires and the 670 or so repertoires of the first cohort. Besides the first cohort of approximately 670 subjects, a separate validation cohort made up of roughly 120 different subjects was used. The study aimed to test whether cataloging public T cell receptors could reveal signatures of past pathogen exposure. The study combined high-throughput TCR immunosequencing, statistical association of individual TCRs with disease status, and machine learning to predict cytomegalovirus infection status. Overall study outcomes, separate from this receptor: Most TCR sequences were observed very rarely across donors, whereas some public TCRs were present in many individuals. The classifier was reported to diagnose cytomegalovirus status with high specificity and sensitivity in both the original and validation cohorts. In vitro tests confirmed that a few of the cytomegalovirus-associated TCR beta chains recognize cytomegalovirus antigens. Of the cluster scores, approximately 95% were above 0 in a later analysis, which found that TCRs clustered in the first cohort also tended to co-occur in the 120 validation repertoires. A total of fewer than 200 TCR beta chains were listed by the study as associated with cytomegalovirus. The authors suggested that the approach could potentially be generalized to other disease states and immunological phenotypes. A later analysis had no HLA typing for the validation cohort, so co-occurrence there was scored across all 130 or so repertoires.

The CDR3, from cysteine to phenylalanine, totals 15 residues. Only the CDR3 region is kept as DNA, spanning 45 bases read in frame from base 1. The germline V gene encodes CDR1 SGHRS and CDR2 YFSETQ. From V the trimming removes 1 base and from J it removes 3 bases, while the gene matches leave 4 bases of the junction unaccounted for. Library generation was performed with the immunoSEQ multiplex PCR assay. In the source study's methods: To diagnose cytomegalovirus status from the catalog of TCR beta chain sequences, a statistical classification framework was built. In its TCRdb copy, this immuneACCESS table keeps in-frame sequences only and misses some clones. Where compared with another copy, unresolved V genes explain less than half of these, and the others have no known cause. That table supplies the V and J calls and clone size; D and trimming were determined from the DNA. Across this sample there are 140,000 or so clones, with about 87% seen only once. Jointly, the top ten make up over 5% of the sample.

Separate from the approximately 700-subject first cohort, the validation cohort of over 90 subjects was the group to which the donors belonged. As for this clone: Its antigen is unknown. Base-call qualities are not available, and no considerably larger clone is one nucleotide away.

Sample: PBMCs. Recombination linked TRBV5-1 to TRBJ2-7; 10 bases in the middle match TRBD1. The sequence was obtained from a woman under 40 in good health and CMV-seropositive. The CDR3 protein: CASSLKGTGDYEQYF. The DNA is TGCGCCAGCAGCTTGAAGGGGACAGGGGACTACGAGCAGTACTTC.